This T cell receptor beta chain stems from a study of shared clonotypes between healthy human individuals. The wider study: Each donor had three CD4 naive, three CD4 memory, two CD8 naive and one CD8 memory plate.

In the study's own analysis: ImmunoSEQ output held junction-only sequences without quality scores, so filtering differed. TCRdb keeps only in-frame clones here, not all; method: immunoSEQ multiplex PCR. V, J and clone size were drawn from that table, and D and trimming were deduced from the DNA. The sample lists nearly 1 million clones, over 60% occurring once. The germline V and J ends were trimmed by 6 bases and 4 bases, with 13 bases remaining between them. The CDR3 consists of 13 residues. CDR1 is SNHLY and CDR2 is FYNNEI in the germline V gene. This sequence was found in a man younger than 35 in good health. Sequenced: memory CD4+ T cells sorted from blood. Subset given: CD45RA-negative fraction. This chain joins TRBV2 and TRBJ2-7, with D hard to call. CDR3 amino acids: CASSPFDWYEQYF. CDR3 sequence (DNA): TGTGCCAGCAGCCCCTTCGACTGGTACGAGCAGTACTTC.